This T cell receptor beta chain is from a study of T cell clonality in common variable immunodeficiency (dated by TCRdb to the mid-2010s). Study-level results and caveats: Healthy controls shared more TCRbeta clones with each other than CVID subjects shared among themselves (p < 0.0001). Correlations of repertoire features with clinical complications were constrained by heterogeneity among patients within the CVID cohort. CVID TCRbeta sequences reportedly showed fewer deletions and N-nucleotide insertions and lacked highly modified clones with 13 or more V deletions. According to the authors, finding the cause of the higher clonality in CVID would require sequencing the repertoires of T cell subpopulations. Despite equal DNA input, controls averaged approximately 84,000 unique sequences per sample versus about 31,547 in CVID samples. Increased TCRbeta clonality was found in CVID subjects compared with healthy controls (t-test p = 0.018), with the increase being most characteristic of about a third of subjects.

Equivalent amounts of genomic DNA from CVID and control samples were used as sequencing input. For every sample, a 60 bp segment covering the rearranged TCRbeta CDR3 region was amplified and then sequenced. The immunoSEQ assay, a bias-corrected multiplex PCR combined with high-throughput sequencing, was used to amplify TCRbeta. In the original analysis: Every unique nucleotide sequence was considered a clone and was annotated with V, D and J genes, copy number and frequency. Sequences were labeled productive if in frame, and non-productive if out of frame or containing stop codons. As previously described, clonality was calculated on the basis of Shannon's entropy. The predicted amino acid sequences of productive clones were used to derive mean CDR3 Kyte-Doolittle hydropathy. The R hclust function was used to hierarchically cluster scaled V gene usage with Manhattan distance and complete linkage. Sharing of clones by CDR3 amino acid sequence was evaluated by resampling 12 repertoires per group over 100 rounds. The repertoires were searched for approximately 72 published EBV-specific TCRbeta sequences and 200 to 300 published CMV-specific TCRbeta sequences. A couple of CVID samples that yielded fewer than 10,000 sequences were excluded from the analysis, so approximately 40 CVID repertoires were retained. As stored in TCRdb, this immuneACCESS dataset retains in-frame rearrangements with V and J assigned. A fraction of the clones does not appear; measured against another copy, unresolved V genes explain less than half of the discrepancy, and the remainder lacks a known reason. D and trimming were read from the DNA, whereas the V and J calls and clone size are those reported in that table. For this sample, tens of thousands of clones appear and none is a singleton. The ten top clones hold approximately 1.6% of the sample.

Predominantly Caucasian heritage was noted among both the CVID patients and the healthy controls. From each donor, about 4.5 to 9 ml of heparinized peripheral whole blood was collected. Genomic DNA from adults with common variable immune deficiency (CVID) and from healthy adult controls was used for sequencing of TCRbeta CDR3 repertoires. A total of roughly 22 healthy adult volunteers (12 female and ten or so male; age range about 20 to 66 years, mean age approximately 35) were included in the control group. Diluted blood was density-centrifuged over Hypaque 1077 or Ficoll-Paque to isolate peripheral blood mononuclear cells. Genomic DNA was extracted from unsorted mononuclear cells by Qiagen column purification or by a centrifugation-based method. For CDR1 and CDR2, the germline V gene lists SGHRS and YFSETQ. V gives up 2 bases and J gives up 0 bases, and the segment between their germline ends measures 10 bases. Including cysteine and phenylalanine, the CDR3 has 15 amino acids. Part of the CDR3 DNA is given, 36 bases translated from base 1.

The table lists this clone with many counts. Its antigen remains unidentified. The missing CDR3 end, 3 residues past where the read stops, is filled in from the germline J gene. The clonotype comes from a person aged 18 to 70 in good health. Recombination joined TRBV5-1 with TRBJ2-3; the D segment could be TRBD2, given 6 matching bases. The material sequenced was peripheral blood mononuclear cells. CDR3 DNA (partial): TGCGCCAGCAGCTTTAGCGGAGCTAGCACAGATACG. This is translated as CASSFSGASTDT. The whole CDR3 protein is CASSFSGASTDTQYF. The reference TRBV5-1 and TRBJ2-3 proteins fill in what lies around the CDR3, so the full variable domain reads KAGVTQTPRYLIKTRGQQVTLSCSPISGHRSVSWYQQTPGQGLQFLFEYFSETQRNKGNFPGRFSGRQFSNSRSEMNVSTLELGDSALYLCASSFSGASTDTQYFGPGTRLTVL.